Listed here are 13 T cell receptor beta chains from one sample, sequenced in a study of CD8+ T cells in alopecia areata. Following RNA extraction, reverse transcription yielded cDNA that acted as the sequencing template. Measured with immunoSEQ multiplex PCR; TCRdb has only the in-frame clones, and not every one. The sample gives around 150,000 clones, 50% to 65% of which show up once; about 4.3% is in the top ten. Sequences were obtained from CD4+ T cells sorted from blood. These receptors were taken from a human donor in good health.

This clone came up a few times. The V call is TRBV29-1, the J call TRBJ2-1; possibly TRBD1 for D (6 bases). Trimming took 5 bases from V and 1 from J, leaving 12 bases between them. The CDR3 consists of 14 residues. CDR1 is SQVTM and CDR2 is ANQGSEA in the germline V gene. The CDR3: CSVRHTGSYNEQFF. In DNA, the CDR3 is TGCAGCGTTAGGCACACAGGGTCCTACAATGAGCAGTTCTTC.

This clone was seen only a few times. The J gene is TRBJ1-1, the V gene TRBV6-5; D gene ambiguous. Germline V CDR1 and CDR2: MNHEY, SVGAGI. V dropped 8 bases and J dropped 5 bases, with 18 bases sitting between them. This CDR3 region has 14 residues. DNA for the CDR3: TGTGCCAGCGCCAAAACAGTCGGAGGGACTGAAGCTTTCTTT. Translation gives CASAKTVGGTEAFF.

This clone was observed a handful of times. This chain connects TRBV7-2 to TRBJ2-7; 7 bases fit TRBD2. Germline V gene data show CDR1 as SGHTA and CDR2 as FQGNSA. V shed 0 bases and J 6 bases; nucleotides not matched to a gene: 2. The length of the CDR3 is 13 residues. The CDR3 protein is CASSLAPGGEQYF. The CDR3, as DNA: TGTGCCAGCAGCTTAGCGCCGGGGGGCGAGCAGTACTTC.

In this sample, this clone turned up a few times. The chain has TRBV29-1 and TRBJ2-1; 9 bases map to TRBD2. The CDR3 length is 13 residues. The junction had 6 bases not matched to a gene; V was cut back by 3 bases and J by 9 bases. Germline CDR1 SQVTM, CDR2 ANQGSEA. The CDR3 sequence is CSVDLAGIGEQFF. Here the CDR3 DNA reads TGCAGCGTTGACCTAGCGGGAATAGGTGAGCAGTTCTTC.

V gene TRBV9 combines with J gene TRBJ2-5; 7 bases are a match to TRBD1. The CDR3 runs to 15 residues. Germline-derived CDR1 and CDR2 are SGDLS and YYNGEE. V gave up 2 bases and J gave up 5 bases; unmatched junction bases: 9. The CDR3 is CASSVRQGAGETQYF. CDR3 nucleotide sequence: TGTGCCAGCAGCGTCCGACAGGGAGCAGGGGAGACCCAGTACTTC.

The rearrangement uses TRBV2 and TRBJ1-3; 9 bases are shared with TRBD1. V lost 9 bases to trimming and J lost 0 bases; unmatched junction nucleotides: 3. The CDR3 runs 14 residues. Germline-derived CDR1 and CDR2 are SNHLY and FYNNEI. Here the CDR3 DNA reads TGTGCCAGAGGGACAGGGAGCTCTGGAAACACCATATATTTT. Protein: CARGTGSSGNTIYF.

This clone was recorded a few times. The chain couples TRBV18 to TRBJ2-7; 9 positions match TRBD1. The V segment lost 6 bases and the J segment 9 bases; nucleotides outside the gene matches: 12. This CDR3 comprises 14 residues. CDR1 is KGHSH and CDR2 is LQKENI in the germline V gene. This CDR3 reads CASSPYPGQGGQYF. The CDR3 DNA sequence: TGTGCCAGCTCGCCCTACCCGGGACAGGGTGGGCAGTACTTC.

The table lists this clone with a few counts. This rearrangement joins TRBV13 to TRBJ2-5; the D gene is possibly TRBD2 (5 bases). Germline CDR1 and CDR2: PRHDT and FYEKMQ (reference sequence). The CDR3 contains 14 residues. The V gene lost 2 bases and the J gene lost 1 base, with 8 bases spanning the gap. The CDR3 loop is CASSLKRFQETQYF. CDR3 coding DNA: TGTGCCAGCAGCTTAAAGCGGTTCCAAGAGACCCAGTACTTC.

A few counts support this clone. V and J are TRBV28 and TRBJ2-7; no clear D gene. This CDR3 is built from 11 residues. The germline CDR1 and CDR2 sequences are MDHEN and SYDVKM. V was shortened by 3 bases and J by 4 bases, with 4 bases between the two germline ends. This CDR3 reads CASSFGYEQYF. The CDR3 DNA is TGTGCCAGCAGTTTCGGGTACGAGCAGTACTTC.

The chain employs TRBV15 and TRBJ2-5; 8 bases map to TRBD2. The better agreement between TRBJ2-7 and the DNA end casts doubt on the J call. Germline CDR1 is LNHNV and CDR2 is YYDKDF (reference sequence). This CDR3 has 15 residues. DNA for the CDR3: TGTGCCACCAGCCGGGGGGGCAGGTCCTCCTACGAGCAGTACTTC. It codes for CATSRGGRSSYEQYF.

This clone was seen only a few times. The chain joins TRBV5-6 to TRBJ2-3; 9 bases map to TRBD1. Trimming cost V 4 bases and J 7 bases; bases outside gene matches: 4. The CDR3 consists of 13 residues. CDR1 and CDR2 (germline): SGHDT, YYEEEE. CDR3 nucleotides: TGTGCCAGCAGCCGAAACAGGGGGCATACGCAGTATTTT. Protein product: CASSRNRGHTQYF.

This clone was seen a few times. The gene calls are TRBV6-5 and TRBJ2-7; 12 bases fit TRBD1. Trimming cost V 6 bases and J 6 bases; bases outside gene matches: 6. The germline CDR1 and CDR2 sequences are MNHEY and SVGAGI. The CDR3 runs to 14 residues. The CDR3 DNA is TGTGCCAGCAGGCCGGGGACAGGGGGCTCCGAGCAGTACTTC. This sequence encodes CASRPGTGGSEQYF.

This clone was counted a single time. The chain joins TRBV18 to TRBJ1-5; D may be TRBD1 (5 bases). Germline CDR1 KGHSH, CDR2 LQKENI. V was trimmed by 3 bases and J by 0 bases, leaving 6 bases between them. The CDR3 is 14 amino acids. CDR3 sequence reads: CASSPTDSNQPQHF. The CDR3 nucleotides are TGTGCCAGCTCACCGACAGATAGCAATCAGCCCCAGCATTTT. Full variable domain (remainder filled in from reference TRBV18 and TRBJ1-5): NAGVMQNPRHLVRRRGQEARLRCSPMKGHSHVYWYRQLPEEGLKFMVYLQKENIIDESGMPKERFSAEFPKEGPSILRIQQVVRGDSAAYFCASSPTDSNQPQHFGDGTRLSIL.